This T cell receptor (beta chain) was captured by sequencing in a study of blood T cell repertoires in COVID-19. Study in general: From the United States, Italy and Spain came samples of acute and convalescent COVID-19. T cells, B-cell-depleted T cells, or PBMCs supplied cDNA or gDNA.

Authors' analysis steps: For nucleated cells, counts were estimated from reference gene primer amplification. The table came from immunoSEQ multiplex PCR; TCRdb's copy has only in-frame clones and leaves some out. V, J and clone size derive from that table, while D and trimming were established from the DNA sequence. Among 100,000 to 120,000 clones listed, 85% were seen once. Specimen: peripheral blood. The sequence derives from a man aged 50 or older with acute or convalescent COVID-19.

In DNA, the CDR3 is TGTGCCAGCATTACAGGGTTGCGTTCACCCCTCCACTTT. This gives the protein CASITGLRSPLHF. V usage is TRBV6-1 and J usage is TRBJ1-6; a possible D gene is TRBD1 (6 bases). CDR1 is MNHNS, CDR2 SASEGT, per germline. The CDR3 covers 13 residues. V lost 7 bases and J 9 bases, leaving 13 bases between the germline ends.